Listed below are T cell receptor beta chains from one sample, sequenced in a study of response to subunit inactivated influenza vaccine. TCRdb passed the RT-PCR reads through MiXCR, listing each CDR3 protein once. Counted here are a few hundred thousand distinct CDR3 sequences, approximately 11% occurring once; the ten biggest clones make up around 10%. This sample was shared with a second study, whose subject was T cells expressing NK-cell markers.

The sample in question was PBMCs from blood, obtained on the day of vaccination. These receptor sequences come from a man aged 50 to 59 who received an inactivated influenza vaccine. The CDR3 runs from the conserved cysteine through the conserved F or W. Each record gives: V gene, clone size, CDR3 length, D gene, J gene, CDR3 DNA, CDR3 protein. A D gene is named only where the DNA matches it firmly. Clone size is stated in some rows and not others, as once, few, many or a class when expanded.

TRBV2,NA,12,NA,TRBJ1-4,TGTGCCAGCAGTGAAGCGACCGAAAAACTGTTTTTT,CASSEATEKLFF
TRBV12-3/TRBV12-4,NA,14,NA,TRBJ2-7,TGTGCCAGCAGCCCGGGACCGAGAATTTACGAGCAGTACTTC,CASSPGPRIYEQYF
TRBV20-1,NA,16,NA,TRBJ2-2,TGCAGTGCTAGGACTACGGCCGTCAGGAACACCGGGGAGCTGTTTTTT,CSARTTAVRNTGELFF
TRBV12-3/TRBV12-4,many,15,NA,TRBJ1-6,TGTGCCAGCAGTTTAGTGGCAGGATACTATTCACCCCTCCACTTT,CASSLVAGYYSPLHF
TRBV18,few,15,NA,TRBJ1-5,TGTGCCAGCTCACCAAGGGGTGGGAGCAATCAGCCCCAGCATTTT,CASSPRGGSNQPQHF
TRBV14,NA,17,TRBD1,TRBJ2-5,TGTGCCAGCAGCCCGAAGCCCACGACGACAGGGCGAGAGACCCAGTACTTC,CASSPKPTTTGRETQYF
TRBV4-3,NA,14,NA,TRBJ1-2,TGCGCCAGCAGCCCGACGGACAGTCCCTATGGCTACACCTTC,CASSPTDSPYGYTF
TRBV5-1,few,14,TRBD2,TRBJ2-1,TGCGCCAGCAGCTTGCCGGGGGGGAAAAATGAGCAGTTCTTC,CASSLPGGKNEQFF
TRBV5-1,many,14,NA,TRBJ2-1,TGCGCCAGCAACCCCCCAGGTCGGGGGAATGAGCAGTTCTTC,CASNPPGRGNEQFF
TRBV28,few,14,NA,TRBJ1-2,TGTGCCAGCACCTTGGTGATCGCTCTCGATGGCTACACCTTC,CASTLVIALDGYTF
TRBV11-2,NA,19,NA,TRBJ2-1,TGTGCCAGCATGATGCGACTAGGGGGGGAAATGGGGTCCTACAATGAGCAGTTCTTC,CASMMRLGGEMGSYNEQFF
TRBV4-3,NA,15,NA,TRBJ2-3,TGCGCCAGCAGCCAAGGGGCGGTCACCCCAGATACGCAGTATTTT,CASSQGAVTPDTQYF
TRBV6-2/TRBV6-3,NA,16,TRBD1,TRBJ2-3,TGTGCCAGCAGAGATCCGACAGGGGCAGGGGAAGATACGCAGTATTTT,CASRDPTGAGEDTQYF
TRBV5-1,few,11,NA,TRBJ1-4,TGCGCCAGCAGCGACGATGAAAAACTGTTTTTT,CASSDDEKLFF
TRBV6-2/TRBV6-3,few,22,TRBD2,TRBJ2-1,TGTGCCAGCAGTTACTACGTGACTAGCGGGAGTCGCACCCCTAGCTCCTACAATGAGCAGTTCTTC,CASSYYVTSGSRTPSSYNEQFF
TRBV5-1,few,15,TRBD2,TRBJ2-1,TGCGCCAGCAGCTTGGAACTAGCGGGCTACAATGAGCAGTTCTTC,CASSLELAGYNEQFF
TRBV29-1,few,16,TRBD1,TRBJ2-5,TGCAGCGGGAGGACAGGGAGTGGGCTCACGGGGGAGACCCAGTACTTC,CSGRTGSGLTGETQYF
TRBV24-1,NA,13,NA,TRBJ2-3,TGTGCCACCAGTGTCAGCAGCACAGATACGCAGTATTTT,CATSVSSTDTQYF
TRBV19,few,17,NA,TRBJ2-4,TGTGCCAGTAGTCCAACCCGACAGCTCCTAGCCAAAAACATTCAGTACTTC,CASSPTRQLLAKNIQYF
TRBV6-2/TRBV6-3,NA,16,TRBD2,TRBJ2-2,TGTGCCAGCAGACGCCCCCCGGGCCTAGCGGGCGGGGAGCTGTTTTTT,CASRRPPGLAGGELFF
TRBV12-3/TRBV12-4,NA,12,NA,TRBJ2-7,TGTGCCAGCGCGGGCTACTCCTACGAGCAGTACTTC,CASAGYSYEQYF
TRBV7-6,many,12,NA,TRBJ1-2,TGTGCCAGCAGCTTAGGCAGGGACGGCTACACCTTC,CASSLGRDGYTF
TRBV7-2,NA,13,NA,TRBJ2-3,TGTGCCAGCAGCGCGGGTGCGTCCGATACGCAGTATTTT,CASSAGASDTQYF
TRBV5-1,NA,13,NA,TRBJ1-1,TGCGCCAGCAGCACTCAACAGGGTCCTGAAGCTTTCTTT,CASSTQQGPEAFF
TRBV20-1,many,15,TRBD1,TRBJ2-2,TGCAGTGCCTTACTCGGACAGGGGACGACCGGGGAGCTGTTTTTT,CSALLGQGTTGELFF
TRBV4-1,few,15,TRBD1,TRBJ1-6,TGCGCCAGCAGCGGTCGGACAGGGAGGAGTTCACCCCTCCACTTT,CASSGRTGRSSPLHF
TRBV7-8,few,14,TRBD2,TRBJ2-1,TGTGCCAGCAGACGTAGCGGGGGCTACAATGAGCAGTTCTTC,CASRRSGGYNEQFF
TRBV5-6,NA,12,NA,TRBJ2-5,TGTGCCAGCAGCTTGAGGAGAGAGACCCAGTACTTC,CASSLRRETQYF
TRBV11-3,NA,13,NA,TRBJ2-7,TGTGCCAGCAGCTCGGGACAAACCTACGAGCAGTGCTTC,CASSSGQTYEQCF
TRBV6-2/TRBV6-3,NA,14,NA,TRBJ2-5,TGTGCCAGCACTCAATGGACGGGTCGGGAGACCCAGTACTTC,CASTQWTGRETQYF
TRBV20-1,NA,13,TRBD2,TRBJ2-1,TGCAGTTCAAAGGGTAGCGGGATCTTCGAGCAGTTCTTC,CSSKGSGIFEQFF
TRBV18,few,15,NA,TRBJ2-7,TGTGCCAGCTCACCCACTTCGACTATGAACTACGAGCAGTACTTC,CASSPTSTMNYEQYF
TRBV6-5,few,15,NA,TRBJ2-2,TGTGCCAGCAGTTACCGTCGGGGGGCAGCCGGGGAGCTGTTTTTT,CASSYRRGAAGELFF
TRBV18,few,15,TRBD1,TRBJ2-5,TGTGCCAGCTCACCGAGGGGGCGAAAACAAGAGACCCAGTACTTC,CASSPRGRKQETQYF
TRBV5-6,NA,15,NA,TRBJ2-5,TGTGCCAGCAGCTTGACGGGGCGGACGGAAGAGACCCAGTACTTC,CASSLTGRTEETQYF
TRBV11-1,few,18,TRBD2,TRBJ2-3,TGTGCCAGCAGCTTAGATACTAGCGGGAGTCTTAGCACAGATACGCAGTATTTT,CASSLDTSGSLSTDTQYF
TRBV20-1,NA,14,TRBD2,TRBJ2-7,TGCAGTGCTCGACCTAGCGGGAGCTCCTACGAGCAGTACTTC,CSARPSGSSYEQYF
TRBV11-2,NA,15,TRBD1,TRBJ2-7,TGTGCCAGCAGCTCGAACAGGGGGCGCATTATCGAGCAGTACTTC,CASSSNRGRIIEQYF
TRBV7-2,few,15,NA,TRBJ1-1,TGTGCCAGCAGCCCCCGACGGGGTGTCGGCACTGAAGCTTTCTTT,CASSPRRGVGTEAFF
TRBV3-1,few,16,TRBD1,TRBJ2-3,TGTGCCAGCACCCACTCCGGGACAGCACTCACAGATACGCAGTATTTT,CASTHSGTALTDTQYF
TRBV12-3/TRBV12-4,NA,15,NA,TRBJ1-5,TGTGCCAGCAGTTTAGCATGGGGGAGCAATCAGCCCCAGCATTTT,CASSLAWGSNQPQHF
TRBV12-3/TRBV12-4,NA,16,TRBD1,TRBJ1-1,TGTGCCAGCAGGAAGGGACAGGGGAGAGGGTGGACTGAAGCTTTCTTT,CASRKGQGRGWTEAFF
TRBV11-1,NA,18,NA,TRBJ2-7,TGTGCCAGCAGCTTAGTCGAGAATCAATTGGGTAACTCCTACGAGCAGTACTTC,CASSLVENQLGNSYEQYF
TRBV3-1,few,15,NA,TRBJ1-4,TGTGCCAGCAGCCCCTCGGGACCGTCTAATGAAAAACTGTTTTTT,CASSPSGPSNEKLFF
TRBV28,few,13,NA,TRBJ2-7,TGTGCCAGCAGACAGACAGCTACCTACGAGCAGTACTTC,CASRQTATYEQYF
TRBV5-1,many,15,NA,TRBJ2-7,TGCGCCAGCAGCTTGGGGGGTGGTCCTACTAGCGAGCAGTACTTC,CASSLGGGPTSEQYF
TRBV2,many,15,TRBD1,TRBJ1-5,TGTGCCAGCACCATCGACAGGGGGCAAGCTCAGCCCCAGCATTTT,CASTIDRGQAQPQHF
TRBV3-1,few,12,NA,TRBJ1-1,TGTGCCAGCAAGTTTGGTAACACTGAAGCTTTCTTT,CASKFGNTEAFF
TRBV5-1,few,17,TRBD1,TRBJ2-5,TGCGCCAGCAGCTTGACCATGGGGACAGGGGCGAGGGAGACCCAGTACTTC,CASSLTMGTGARETQYF
TRBV5-6,NA,15,NA,TRBJ1-2,TGTGCCAGCAGCTTGGTTGTCAGAGCTAACTATGGCTACACCTTC,CASSLVVRANYGYTF
TRBV25-1,few,13,NA,TRBJ2-7,TGTGCCAGCAGTGAACCCATCGCTCGCGAGCAGTACTTC,CASSEPIAREQYF
TRBV5-1,few,15,NA,TRBJ2-7,TGCGCCAGCAGCTTGCGGTCAGTTGGATCCTACGAGCAGTACTTC,CASSLRSVGSYEQYF
TRBV20-1,NA,13,NA,TRBJ2-5,TGCAGTGCTAGATTCTACACTCAAGAGACCCAGTACTTC,CSARFYTQETQYF
TRBV15,few,14,TRBD1,TRBJ2-2,TGTGCCTCCACCGACAGGGTCGGAACCGGGGAGCTGTTTTTT,CASTDRVGTGELFF
TRBV5-1,few,14,TRBD1,TRBJ2-7,TGCGCCAGCGGAAGGGGGGGACAGGGATACGAGCAGTACTTC,CASGRGGQGYEQYF
TRBV20-1,NA,17,NA,TRBJ1-6,TGCAGTGCTAGAGATGCTGGGGCCGGGAACTATAATTCACCCCTCCACTTT,CSARDAGAGNYNSPLHF
TRBV12-3/TRBV12-4,few,12,NA,TRBJ1-6,TGTGCCAGCAGTTTGGCAGGTAGAACCCTCCACTTT,CASSLAGRTLHF
TRBV20-1,few,15,NA,TRBJ2-3,TGCAGTGCTACGGGGTGGGGGAGTAGCACAGATACGCAGTATTTT,CSATGWGSSTDTQYF